One and the same sample provided the 26 T cell receptor beta chains below, sequenced in a study of response to subunit inactivated influenza vaccine. MiXCR was run by TCRdb on the RT-PCR reads, yielding one entry per CDR3 protein. The sample shows around 850,000 distinct CDR3 sequences, roughly 20% of them seen only once. The sample consisted of PBMCs from blood, taken around 5 days after vaccination. The source is a man in his fifties or sixties who received an inactivated influenza vaccine.

This clonotype was found a few times. The rearrangement links TRBV7-2 to TRBJ1-1; D might be TRBD1 (5 bases). V was shortened by 2 bases and J by 5 bases, with 12 bases between the two germline ends. Germline V lookup: CDR1 SGHTA, CDR2 FQGNSA. There are 14 residues in the CDR3. CDR3 sequence reads: CASSLSRDRTEAFF. In DNA, the CDR3 is TGTGCCAGCAGCTTAAGCAGGGATCGAACTGAAGCTTTCTTT.

The V gene is TRBV20-1, the J gene TRBJ2-1; D unclear. Trimming cost V 6 bases and J 8 bases, with 20 bases left between them. From germline, CDR1 is DFQATT and CDR2 SNEGSKA (reference sequence). This CDR3 is built from 14 residues. CDR3 coding DNA: TGCAGTGCCCCGGACCCTTCGAGAACCCATGAGCAGTTCTTC. Translation: CSAPDPSRTHEQFF.

This clonotype was counted only a few times. The V call is TRBV15, the J call TRBJ1-1; D is unresolved. The CDR3 has 13 residues. V lost 1 base and J lost 7, with 10 bases in between. The germline gives CDR1 LNHNV, CDR2 YYDKDF (reference sequence). The CDR3 nucleotides are TGTGCCACCAGCAGAGTCCTGAACGGTGAAGCTTTCTTT. Amino acids: CATSRVLNGEAFF.

V usage is TRBV5-4 and J usage is TRBJ1-6; 9 bases fit TRBD1. Trimming cost V 3 bases and J 6 bases; bases outside gene matches: 4. CDR3 size: 15 residues. The germline V gene encodes CDR1 SGHNT and CDR2 YYREEE (reference sequence). DNA of the CDR3: TGTGCCAGCAGCTCCGGGACAGGGAGTAATTCACCCCTCCACTTT. It codes for CASSSGTGSNSPLHF.

This clonotype was seen many times. The chain uses TRBV20-1 and TRBJ2-1, with 8 nucleotides matching TRBD2. Losses at the gene ends were 3 bases for V and 1 base for J; bases not matched to a gene: 5. The CDR3 consists of 15 residues. Germline lookup yields CDR1 DFQATT and CDR2 SNEGSKA (reference sequence). The CDR3 is CSARRLAQSYNEQFF. The CDR3, as DNA: TGCAGTGCTAGGAGACTAGCGCAGTCCTACAATGAGCAGTTCTTC.

The rearrangement links TRBV6-2 or TRBV6-3 to TRBJ2-3, with 8 bases matching TRBD2. Trimming took 2 bases from V and 9 from J; bases not matched to a gene: 4. The CDR3 runs 13 residues. Germline CDR1 reads MNHEY; CDR2 reads SVGEGT. The CDR3 coding sequence is TGTGCCAGCAGTTACAGCGGGGGTCAAACGCAGTATTTT. This sequence encodes CASSYSGGQTQYF.

The chain combines TRBV7-2 with TRBJ2-1, with 9 nucleotides matching TRBD1. The CDR3 covers 14 residues. Germline values: CDR1 SGHTA, CDR2 FQGNSA. Losses at the gene ends were 6 bases for V and 7 bases for J; bases not matched to a gene: 7. CDR3 loop: CASRTRTGVNEQFF. In nucleotides, the CDR3 is TGTGCCAGCAGGACTCGGACAGGGGTGAATGAGCAGTTCTTC.

J is TRBJ1-2 and V is TRBV12-3 or TRBV12-4; D is possibly TRBD1 (6 bases). The CDR3 consists of 13 residues. The germline V and J ends were trimmed by 7 bases and 8 bases, with 17 bases remaining between them. The CDR3 loop is CASKLWGPGGYTF. CDR3 bases: TGTGCCAGCAAGCTTTGGGGGCCGGGGGGCTACACCTTC.

A few counts support this clonotype. CDR3 region: CASSFRVKETQYF. Written as DNA, the CDR3 is TGTGCCAGCAGCTTCCGGGTGAAAGAGACCCAGTACTTC. This chain links TRBV7-2 with TRBJ2-5; D ambiguous. Germline CDR1 is SGHTA and CDR2 is FQGNSA. The CDR3 covers 13 residues. The V end lost 3 bases, the J end lost 3 bases, and 8 bases lay between the germline ends.

This chain links TRBV20-1 with TRBJ2-3; possibly TRBD1 or TRBD2 for D (5 bases each). Germline-derived CDR1 and CDR2 are DFQATT and SNEGSKA (reference sequence). This CDR3 comprises 12 residues. V was clipped by 3 bases and J by 6 bases, with 10 bases between them. CDR3 coding DNA: TGCAGTGCTAGGGGACGTACGGATACGCAGTATTTT. Amino acid sequence: CSARGRTDTQYF.

The J gene is TRBJ2-2, the V gene TRBV7-9; 10 nucleotides match TRBD2. This CDR3 is 16 amino acids long. Germline CDR1 is SEHNR and CDR2 is FQNEAQ (reference sequence). V was clipped by 5 bases and J by 1 base; unmatched bases: 4. CDR3 coding DNA: TGTGCCAGCAGCACCGGACTAGCGGTGAACACCGGGGAGCTGTTTTTT. Amino acid sequence: CASSTGLAVNTGELFF.

This clonotype was observed a handful of times. V and J are TRBV12-3 or TRBV12-4 and TRBJ1-5; D is uncertain. The CDR3 has 14 amino acids. Trimming stripped 7 bases from V and 6 bases from J, with 16 bases between. The CDR3, as DNA: TGTGCCAGCACCCCCAGAGGACTCGGTCAGCCCCAGCATTTT. It is translated as CASTPRGLGQPQHF.

This clonotype showed up just a few times. CDR3 nucleotides: TGTGCCAGCAGTACCCTGGGGGCGGGGGTAGCCAAAAACATTCAGTACTTC. Its protein product is CASSTLGAGVAKNIQYF. The chain has TRBV6-1 and TRBJ2-4; perhaps TRBD2 as D (7 bases). Germline V gene sequence: CDR1 MNHNS, CDR2 SASEGT. This CDR3 region has 17 residues. The ends were cut back, 5 bases at V and 0 bases at J, with 17 bases in the middle.

CDR3 sequence: CSVVGRGISSYNEQFF. In nucleotides, the CDR3 is TGCAGCGTTGTGGGTCGAGGCATCAGCTCCTACAATGAGCAGTTCTTC. The J gene is TRBJ2-1, the V gene TRBV29-1; D not resolved. V was trimmed by 4 bases and J by 0 bases, leaving 16 bases between them. The CDR3 runs 16 residues. Germline V gene lookup returns CDR1 SQVTM and CDR2 ANQGSEA.

This clonotype appeared a few times. The genes are TRBV5-1 and TRBJ2-7; D possibly uses TRBD1 or TRBD2 (6 bases each). CDR1 SGHRS and CDR2 YFSETQ come from the germline V gene. The CDR3 consists of 14 residues. V was clipped by 5 bases and J by 2 bases, with 14 bases between them. CDR3 DNA: TGCGCCAGCAGGTCAGGCGGGACAACCTACGAGCAGTACTTC. Translating it yields CASRSGGTTYEQYF.

The rearrangement joins TRBV7-3 to TRBJ2-1, with TRBD2 identical over 13 bases. Trimming cost V 5 bases and J 4 bases; bases outside gene matches: 8. The germline V gene has CDR1 SGHTA and CDR2 FQGTGA. The CDR3 length is 17 residues. The CDR3 DNA reads TGTGCCAGCAGCCCCCTCGGGACTAGCGGGATATACAATGAGCAGTTCTTC. As protein: CASSPLGTSGIYNEQFF.

This clonotype has ten or more counts. V is TRBV28 and J is TRBJ2-7, with 9 bases lining up with TRBD1. The CDR3 has 15 amino acids. With 4 bases clipped from V and 7 bases from J, the junction kept 11 bases outside the gene matches. CDR1 is MDHEN and CDR2 is SYDVKM in the germline V gene. CDR3 loop: CASSSFTDRGKEQYF. As DNA, the CDR3 is TGTGCCAGCAGTTCCTTCACGGACAGGGGTAAGGAGCAGTACTTC.

This clonotype was observed a handful of times. The rearrangement joins TRBV28 to TRBJ2-3; a weak D match, TRBD1 (5 bases). CDR1 and CDR2 from the germline V gene are MDHEN and SYDVKM. The CDR3 is 16 residues long. The V gene lost 6 bases and the J gene lost 0 bases, with 16 bases spanning the gap. The CDR3 DNA reads TGTGCCAGCAGCCCAAGAACAGGAAGTAGCACAGATACGCAGTATTTT. Translating it yields CASSPRTGSSTDTQYF.

The V and J genes are TRBV20-1 and TRBJ1-1; D gene uncertain. The CDR3 totals 14 residues. CDR1 and CDR2 (germline): DFQATT, SNEGSKA (reference sequence). The ends were cut back, 2 bases at V and 5 bases at J, with 15 bases in the middle. The CDR3 DNA reads as TGCAGTGCTAGAAGGTTAGGTGGAGAAACTGAAGCTTTCTTT. As protein: CSARRLGGETEAFF.

V is TRBV25-1 and J is TRBJ2-2; the match to TRBD1 covers 9 bases. With 4 bases clipped from V and 3 bases from J, the junction kept 9 bases outside the gene matches. Per the germline V gene, CDR1 is MGHDK and CDR2 is SYGVNS. CDR3 length: 17 amino acids. The CDR3 loop reads CASSGGTGKPYTGELFF. DNA of the CDR3: TGTGCCAGCAGTGGGGGGACAGGGAAACCCTACACCGGGGAGCTGTTTTTT.

This chain links TRBV29-1 with TRBJ2-5; D tentatively reads TRBD1 or TRBD2 (5 bases each). The germline CDR1 and CDR2 sequences are SQVTM and ANQGSEA. The ends were cut back, 3 bases at V and 1 base at J, with 18 bases in the middle. The CDR3 is made up of 16 amino acids. DNA for the CDR3: TGCAGCGTTGAGCCGCGTCGATGGGGGAGCCAAGAGACCCAGTACTTC. Translation gives CSVEPRRWGSQETQYF.

V usage is TRBV28 and J usage is TRBJ2-1; 7 bases map to TRBD2. The V gene's germline CDR1 is MDHEN and CDR2 SYDVKM. After removal of 6 bases from V and 7 bases from J, the junction contained 6 bases not matched to a gene. The CDR3 loop spans 13 amino acids. The CDR3 spells CASSSEAGNEQFF. In DNA form, the CDR3 reads TGTGCCAGCAGCTCTGAAGCGGGGAATGAGCAGTTCTTC.

The chain links TRBV7-2 to TRBJ2-5, with 9 bases fitting TRBD1. The germline gives CDR1 SGHTA, CDR2 FQGNSA. The CDR3 loop spans 17 amino acids. Trimming cost V 2 bases and J 2 bases; bases outside gene matches: 9. The CDR3 spells CASSLFWTGTGQETQYF. The CDR3 DNA reads TGTGCCAGCAGCTTATTCTGGACCGGGACAGGGCAAGAGACCCAGTACTTC.

The genes are TRBV5-1 and TRBJ2-7, with D possibly called TRBD1 or TRBD2 (5 bases each). The CDR3 is 16 residues long. Trimming cost V 1 base and J 1 base, with 15 bases left between them. Germline V gives CDR1 SGHRS, CDR2 YFSETQ. CDR3 nucleotides: TGCGCCAGCAGCTTGAGTGGGGCAGGGAGTTCCTACGAGCAGTACTTC. Protein sequence: CASSLSGAGSSYEQYF. Complete variable domain (other parts from reference TRBV5-1 and TRBJ2-7): KAGVTQTPRYLIKTRGQQVTLSCSPISGHRSVSWYQQTPGQGLQFLFEYFSETQRNKGNFPGRFSGRQFSNSRSEMNVSTLELGDSALYLCASSLSGAGSSYEQYFGPGTRLTVT.

This clonotype was seen a handful of times. The chain carries TRBV6-1 and TRBJ2-3; the match to TRBD2 covers 12 bases. The CDR3 runs 17 residues. Germline CDR1 and CDR2: MNHNS and SASEGT. V lost 6 bases and J lost 1; bases outside the gene matches: 8. The CDR3 protein is CASSRTGLAGGTDTQYF. The CDR3 DNA sequence: TGTGCCAGCAGCAGAACGGGACTAGCGGGCGGCACAGATACGCAGTATTTT.

In DNA form, the CDR3 reads TGTGCCAGCAGTTTCCATCCGTCCTACAATGAGCAGTTCTTC. It is translated as CASSFHPSYNEQFF. The chain combines TRBV12-3 or TRBV12-4 with TRBJ2-1; no clear D gene. The CDR3 loop spans 14 amino acids. The V gene lost 3 bases and the J gene lost 1 base, with 7 bases spanning the gap.